This TCR beta chain was recovered during a study of blood T cell repertoires in COVID-19. Background on the study: T cells, B-cell-depleted T cells, or PBMCs supplied cDNA or gDNA.

CDR1 MNHEY and CDR2 SVGAGI come from the germline V gene. This CDR3 has 12 amino acids. V lost 6 bases to trimming and J lost 2 bases, with 7 bases between them. As processed by the authors: Amplifying reference gene primers gave estimates of nucleated cell counts. The assay was immunoSEQ multiplex PCR, and TCRdb's table has in-frame clones only and misses some. V and J calls and clone size are copied from that table; D and trimming were computed from the DNA. The sample contains under 300,000 clones, around 81% of which appear only once. Sample: peripheral blood. This receptor was taken from a man in his thirties or forties who had recovered from COVID-19. The chain employs TRBV6-5 and TRBJ1-1; D is undetermined. DNA of the CDR3: TGTGCCAGCAGCACACTAAACACTGAAGCTTTCTTT. Translation gives CASSTLNTEAFF.